This entry is about one TCR beta chain. The data belong to a study of blood T cell repertoires in COVID-19. The table came from immunoSEQ multiplex PCR; TCRdb's copy has only in-frame clones and leaves some out. The table lists some 80,000 clones, about 93% of them singletons. CDR3 size: 14 residues. Trimming took 5 bases from V and 5 from J; bases not matched to a gene: 6. Germline lookup yields CDR1 MNHEY and CDR2 SMNVEV (reference sequence). V usage is TRBV27 and J usage is TRBJ1-1, with 9 bases identical to TRBD1. Specimen: peripheral blood. The sequence came from a woman older than 75 with acute or convalescent COVID-19. CDR3 residues: CASSPGQGGTEAFF. CDR3 sequence (DNA): TGTGCCAGCAGTCCGGGACAGGGTGGTACTGAAGCTTTCTTT.